These T cell receptor beta chains were read from a single sample in a study of Graves' ophthalmopathy and Graves' hyperthyroidism. TCRdb independently ran MiXCR on the multiplex PCR reads; one entry per CDR3 protein. The sample yields some 250,000 distinct CDR3 sequences, around 50% seen once. Material for sequencing was peripheral blood. The source is an adult man with Graves' ophthalmopathy. CDR3s include the opening cysteine and the closing phenylalanine or tryptophan. Each record gives: CDR3 DNA, CDR3 protein, J gene, clone size, V gene, D gene. A D gene is named only where the DNA matches it firmly. Expanded clones get a size class; other rows say once, few or many, or leave the size out.

cdr3_nt: TGTGCCAGCTCACCGGTGGCGGAAGAGCAGTACTTC; cdr3_aa: CASSPVAEEQYF; j_call: TRBJ2-7; clone_size: -; v_call: TRBV18; d_call: -
cdr3_nt: TGTGCCAGCAGCCCAACACCCACGACAGCGTTAGTAGAGCAGTTCTTC; cdr3_aa: CASSPTPTTALVEQFF; j_call: TRBJ2-1; clone_size: -; v_call: TRBV7-3; d_call: -
cdr3_nt: TGTGCCAGCAGCCCACAATCGGGGGCTCAGACCCAGTACTTC; cdr3_aa: CASSPQSGAQTQYF; j_call: TRBJ2-5; clone_size: -; v_call: TRBV3-1; d_call: -
cdr3_nt: TGCAGCAGCTCAGTTACAGGGGAGCGCAATTCACCCCTCCACTTT; cdr3_aa: CSSSVTGERNSPLHF; j_call: TRBJ1-6; clone_size: -; v_call: TRBV20-1; d_call: TRBD1
cdr3_nt: TGTGCCAGCAGCTTCCAGACAGTGAGGGGCACTGAAGCTTTCTTT; cdr3_aa: CASSFQTVRGTEAFF; j_call: TRBJ1-1; clone_size: -; v_call: TRBV7-2; d_call: -
cdr3_nt: TGCGCCAGCAGCTGGGAGGTAACGGGAGGGCCCATCGAGCAGTACTTC; cdr3_aa: CASSWEVTGGPIEQYF; j_call: TRBJ2-7; clone_size: -; v_call: TRBV5-1; d_call: TRBD2
cdr3_nt: TGTGCCAGCAGTGATGCCCCCGGGAAGGGGGCGGATGGCTACACCTTC; cdr3_aa: CASSDAPGKGADGYTF; j_call: TRBJ1-2; clone_size: many; v_call: TRBV25-1; d_call: TRBD1
cdr3_nt: TGTGCCAGCAGCCAAGACGTTGGAGCAGGGTCGGGCTATGGCTACACCTTC; cdr3_aa: CASSQDVGAGSGYGYTF; j_call: TRBJ1-2; clone_size: -; v_call: TRBV4-2; d_call: -
cdr3_nt: TGTGCCAGCAGCTCATTAACAGGGGCGAGCAATCAGCCCCAGCATTTT; cdr3_aa: CASSSLTGASNQPQHF; j_call: TRBJ1-5; clone_size: -; v_call: TRBV11-2; d_call: TRBD1
cdr3_nt: TGCAGCGTTATCAGGGGCTATGGCTACACCTTC; cdr3_aa: CSVIRGYGYTF; j_call: TRBJ1-2; clone_size: few; v_call: TRBV29-1; d_call: -
cdr3_nt: TGTGCCAGCAGCTCACTAGGGGGGCGAGACACTGAAGCTTTCTTT; cdr3_aa: CASSSLGGRDTEAFF; j_call: TRBJ1-1; clone_size: few; v_call: TRBV14; d_call: -
cdr3_nt: TGTGCCAGCAGTTTATTGAGCGACAACTATGGCTACACCTTC; cdr3_aa: CASSLLSDNYGYTF; j_call: TRBJ1-2; clone_size: -; v_call: TRBV28; d_call: -
cdr3_nt: TGTGCCAGCAGTTTGGGGGGCGCCGGACCCTATGGCTACACCTTC; cdr3_aa: CASSLGGAGPYGYTF; j_call: TRBJ1-2; clone_size: -; v_call: TRBV25-1; d_call: -
cdr3_nt: TGTGCCAGCAGCTTGGTCGAAGGAAATGGCTACACCTTC; cdr3_aa: CASSLVEGNGYTF; j_call: TRBJ1-2; clone_size: -; v_call: TRBV5-4; d_call: -
cdr3_nt: TGTGCCAGCAGCTTTCCAGGGAGTAATTCACCCCTCCACTTT; cdr3_aa: CASSFPGSNSPLHF; j_call: TRBJ1-6; clone_size: -; v_call: TRBV7-8; d_call: -
cdr3_nt: TGCGCCAGCAGACGGACTAGCGAGTACACCGGGGAGCTGTTTTTT; cdr3_aa: CASRRTSEYTGELFF; j_call: TRBJ2-2; clone_size: -; v_call: TRBV10-2; d_call: TRBD2
cdr3_nt: TGCGCCAGCAGCTTGGCAGACAGGGTGCCCGGGGAGCTGTTTTTT; cdr3_aa: CASSLADRVPGELFF; j_call: TRBJ2-2; clone_size: many; v_call: TRBV5-1; d_call: TRBD1
cdr3_nt: TGCAGTGCTCCAGGGAATTGGGCAACTAACTATGGCTACACCTTC; cdr3_aa: CSAPGNWATNYGYTF; j_call: TRBJ1-2; clone_size: -; v_call: TRBV20-1; d_call: -
cdr3_nt: TGTGCCAGCAGCAACCTCGGCGACTCTGGCACAGATACGCAGTATTTT; cdr3_aa: CASSNLGDSGTDTQYF; j_call: TRBJ2-3; clone_size: -; v_call: TRBV7-2; d_call: -
cdr3_nt: TGTGCCAGCAGCCAAGATAGCGGGGGATTTGGCTACACCTTC; cdr3_aa: CASSQDSGGFGYTF; j_call: TRBJ1-2; clone_size: -; v_call: TRBV7-3; d_call: -
cdr3_nt: TGTGCCAGCAGCTCGCCGAACTCCTACGAGCAGTACTTC; cdr3_aa: CASSSPNSYEQYF; j_call: TRBJ2-7; clone_size: -; v_call: TRBV7-2; d_call: -
cdr3_nt: TGTGCCAGCAGCCAAGTCCCTGGCGGGGTTACCTACGAGCAGTACTTC; cdr3_aa: CASSQVPGGVTYEQYF; j_call: TRBJ2-7; clone_size: -; v_call: TRBV11-2; d_call: -
cdr3_nt: TGCAGTGCTAGAGATTCACGGGGAAAACCTGGAAACACCATATATTTT; cdr3_aa: CSARDSRGKPGNTIYF; j_call: TRBJ1-3; clone_size: -; v_call: TRBV20-1; d_call: -
cdr3_nt: TGTGCCAGCAGCCCGGGCCCCGGGGCGAGCAATCAGCCCCAGCATTTT; cdr3_aa: CASSPGPGASNQPQHF; j_call: TRBJ1-5; clone_size: -; v_call: TRBV7-9; d_call: -
cdr3_nt: TGCGCCAGCAGCTTGGTGGGCGGGAGCTACGAGCAGTACTTC; cdr3_aa: CASSLVGGSYEQYF; j_call: TRBJ2-7; clone_size: -; v_call: TRBV5-1; d_call: TRBD2
cdr3_nt: TGTGCCAGCAGCCATGGACAGTCTTTCAACACTGAAGCTTTCTTT; cdr3_aa: CASSHGQSFNTEAFF; j_call: TRBJ1-1; clone_size: -; v_call: TRBV4-2; d_call: -
cdr3_nt: TGCAGTGCTAGCGGGGGGGGCTCCTACAATGAGCAGTTCTTC; cdr3_aa: CSASGGGSYNEQFF; j_call: TRBJ2-1; clone_size: few; v_call: TRBV20-1; d_call: TRBD2
cdr3_nt: TGTGCCATCAGTGGGCAGGACTATGGCTACACCTTC; cdr3_aa: CAISGQDYGYTF; j_call: TRBJ1-2; clone_size: many; v_call: TRBV10-3; d_call: -
cdr3_nt: TGCAGTGCTCGGACTAAAGGGGGCCCCGGGGAGCTGTTTTTT; cdr3_aa: CSARTKGGPGELFF; j_call: TRBJ2-2; clone_size: -; v_call: TRBV20-1; d_call: -
cdr3_nt: TGTGCCACCAGTGCACCGGGGGCTCAGGGGCGAGGGGAGCAGTACTTC; cdr3_aa: CATSAPGAQGRGEQYF; j_call: TRBJ2-7; clone_size: -; v_call: TRBV24-1; d_call: -
cdr3_nt: TGTGCCAGCAGCCACCTAGCGGGGGGACAAGAGACCCAGTACTTC; cdr3_aa: CASSHLAGGQETQYF; j_call: TRBJ2-5; clone_size: -; v_call: TRBV13; d_call: TRBD2
cdr3_nt: TGTGCCAGCAGTTACGAAAATCGGGGACAGGGGGATTTT; cdr3_aa: CASSYENRGQGDF; j_call: TRBJ1-5; clone_size: -; v_call: TRBV6-2/TRBV6-3; d_call: TRBD1
cdr3_nt: TGCAGTGCTAGAGGGCTAGCGGTCCAAGAGACCCAGTACTTC; cdr3_aa: CSARGLAVQETQYF; j_call: TRBJ2-5; clone_size: -; v_call: TRBV20-1; d_call: TRBD2
cdr3_nt: TGTGCCAGCAGCTTGGCCCTGGTTACAAGTGACCAGTACTTC; cdr3_aa: CASSLALVTSDQYF; j_call: TRBJ2-5; clone_size: -; v_call: TRBV5-5; d_call: -
cdr3_nt: TGTGCCAGCAGCCCGGGACAGCACACTGAAGAAAAACTGTTTTTT; cdr3_aa: CASSPGQHTEEKLFF; j_call: TRBJ1-4; clone_size: -; v_call: TRBV7-9; d_call: TRBD1
cdr3_nt: TGTGCCAGCAGCCCGTGGACAGTAGATACGCAGTATTTT; cdr3_aa: CASSPWTVDTQYF; j_call: TRBJ2-3; clone_size: few; v_call: TRBV11-2; d_call: -
cdr3_nt: TGTGCCAGCAGCTTAGGCAAGGGGTCCGAGCAGTACTTC; cdr3_aa: CASSLGKGSEQYF; j_call: TRBJ2-7; clone_size: -; v_call: TRBV7-9; d_call: -
cdr3_nt: TGTGCCAGCAGCGATGGGACTAGCGGGGGACCCGGGGAGCTGTTTTTT; cdr3_aa: CASSDGTSGGPGELFF; j_call: TRBJ2-2; clone_size: -; v_call: TRBV9; d_call: TRBD2
cdr3_nt: TGTGCCAGCAGCGCCTCCTCCTGGGCAGGGGGCGCCGGTGGCTACACCTTC; cdr3_aa: CASSASSWAGGAGGYTF; j_call: TRBJ1-2; clone_size: -; v_call: TRBV9; d_call: TRBD1